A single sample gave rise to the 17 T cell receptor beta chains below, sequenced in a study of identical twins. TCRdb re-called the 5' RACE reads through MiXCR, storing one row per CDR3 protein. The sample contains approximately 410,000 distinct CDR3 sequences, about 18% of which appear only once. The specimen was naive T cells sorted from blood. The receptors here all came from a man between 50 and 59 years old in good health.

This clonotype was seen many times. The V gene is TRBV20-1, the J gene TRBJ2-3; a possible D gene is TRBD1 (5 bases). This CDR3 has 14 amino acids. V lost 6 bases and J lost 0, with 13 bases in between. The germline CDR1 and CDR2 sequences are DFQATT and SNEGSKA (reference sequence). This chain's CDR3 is CSADRPGSTDTQYF. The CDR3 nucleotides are TGCAGTGCAGATCGTCCAGGGAGCACAGATACGCAGTATTTT.

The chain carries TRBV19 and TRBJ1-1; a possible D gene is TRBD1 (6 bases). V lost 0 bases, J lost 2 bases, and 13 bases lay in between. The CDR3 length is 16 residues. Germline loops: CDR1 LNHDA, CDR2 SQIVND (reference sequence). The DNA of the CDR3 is TGTGCCAGTAGTATAGATAAGGGGACATCTAACACTGAAGCTTTCTTT. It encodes CASSIDKGTSNTEAFF.

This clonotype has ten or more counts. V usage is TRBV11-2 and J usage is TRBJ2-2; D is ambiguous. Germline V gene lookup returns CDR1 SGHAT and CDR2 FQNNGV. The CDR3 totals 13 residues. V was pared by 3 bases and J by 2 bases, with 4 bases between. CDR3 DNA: TGTGCCAGCAGCTTGGTTAACACCGGGGAGCTGTTTTTT. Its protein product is CASSLVNTGELFF. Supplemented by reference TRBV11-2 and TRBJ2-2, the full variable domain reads EAGVAQSPRYKIIEKRQSVAFWCNPISGHATLYWYQQILGQGPKLLIQFQNNGVVDDSQLPKDRFSAERLKGVDSTLKIQPAKLEDSAVYLCASSLVNTGELFFGEGSRLTVL.

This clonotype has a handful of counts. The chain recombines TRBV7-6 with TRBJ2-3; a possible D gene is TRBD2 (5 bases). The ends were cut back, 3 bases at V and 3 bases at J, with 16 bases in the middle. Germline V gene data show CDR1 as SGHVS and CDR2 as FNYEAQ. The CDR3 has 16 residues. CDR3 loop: CASSLITGMATDTQYF. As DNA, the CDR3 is TGTGCCAGCAGCTTGATTACGGGAATGGCAACAGATACGCAGTATTTT. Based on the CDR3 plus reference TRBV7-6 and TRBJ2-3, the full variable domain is GAGVSQSPRYKVTKRGQDVALRCDPISGHVSLYWYRQALGQGPEFLTYFNYEAQQDKSGLPNDRFSAERPEGSISTLTIQRTEQRDSAMYRCASSLITGMATDTQYFGPGTRLTVL.

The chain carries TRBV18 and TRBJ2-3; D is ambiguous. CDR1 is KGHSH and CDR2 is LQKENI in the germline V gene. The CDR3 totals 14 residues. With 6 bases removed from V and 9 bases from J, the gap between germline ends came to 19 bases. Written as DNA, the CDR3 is TGTGCCAGCTCCGTCCTGGACGAGCCAAGCACGCAGTATTTT. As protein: CASSVLDEPSTQYF.

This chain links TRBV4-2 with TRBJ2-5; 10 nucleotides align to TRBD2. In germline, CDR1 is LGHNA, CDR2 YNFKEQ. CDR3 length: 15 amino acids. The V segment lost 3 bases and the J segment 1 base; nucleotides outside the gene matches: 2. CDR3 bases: TGTGCCAGCAGCCAGGGACTAGCGAGCCAAGAGACCCAGTACTTC. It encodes CASSQGLASQETQYF.

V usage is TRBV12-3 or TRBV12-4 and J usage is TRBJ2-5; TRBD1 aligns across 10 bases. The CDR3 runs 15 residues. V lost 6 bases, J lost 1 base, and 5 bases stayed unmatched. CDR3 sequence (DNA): TGTGCCAGCAGACAGACAGGGGGCGGCCAAGAGACCCAGTACTTC. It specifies CASRQTGGGQETQYF.

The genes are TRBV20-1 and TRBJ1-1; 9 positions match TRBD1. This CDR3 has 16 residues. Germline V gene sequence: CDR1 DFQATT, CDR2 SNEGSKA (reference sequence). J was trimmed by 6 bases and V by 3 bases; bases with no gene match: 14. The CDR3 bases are TGCAGTGCTAGCACCGGGGTACAGGGGGCTGGGCCTGAAGCTTTCTTT. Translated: CSASTGVQGAGPEAFF.

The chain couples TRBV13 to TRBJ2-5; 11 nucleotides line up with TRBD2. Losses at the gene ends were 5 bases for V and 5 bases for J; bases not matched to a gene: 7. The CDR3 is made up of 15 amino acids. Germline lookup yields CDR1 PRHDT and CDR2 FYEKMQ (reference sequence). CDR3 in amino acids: CASSAGLADKETQYF. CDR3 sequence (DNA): TGTGCCAGCAGCGCGGGACTAGCGGATAAGGAGACCCAGTACTTC.

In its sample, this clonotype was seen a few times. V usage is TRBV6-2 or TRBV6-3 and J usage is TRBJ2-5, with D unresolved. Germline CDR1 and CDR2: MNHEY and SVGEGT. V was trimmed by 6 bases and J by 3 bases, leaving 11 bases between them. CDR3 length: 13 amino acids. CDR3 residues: CASRQWAEETQYF. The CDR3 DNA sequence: TGTGCCAGCAGGCAGTGGGCTGAAGAGACCCAGTACTTC.

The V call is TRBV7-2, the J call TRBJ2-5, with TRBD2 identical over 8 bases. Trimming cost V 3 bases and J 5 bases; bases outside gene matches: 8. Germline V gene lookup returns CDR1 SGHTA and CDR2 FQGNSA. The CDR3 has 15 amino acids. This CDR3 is CASSFSGAGRETQYF. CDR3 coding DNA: TGTGCCAGCAGCTTTAGCGGGGCCGGAAGGGAGACCCAGTACTTC.

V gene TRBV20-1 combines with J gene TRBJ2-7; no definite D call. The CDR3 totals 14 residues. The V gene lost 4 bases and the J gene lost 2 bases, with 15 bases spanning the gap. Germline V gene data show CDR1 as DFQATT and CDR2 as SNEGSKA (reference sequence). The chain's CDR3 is CSATRPSDPYEQYF. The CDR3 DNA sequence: TGCAGTGCTACTCGTCCCAGTGACCCCTACGAGCAGTACTTC.

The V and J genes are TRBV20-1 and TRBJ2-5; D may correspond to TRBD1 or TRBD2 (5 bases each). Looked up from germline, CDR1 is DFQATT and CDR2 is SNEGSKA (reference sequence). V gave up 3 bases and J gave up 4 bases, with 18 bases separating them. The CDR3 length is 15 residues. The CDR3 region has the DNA TGCAGTGCTAGCCCCTGGGCTGTTGGGGGAGAGACCCAGTACTTC. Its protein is CSASPWAVGGETQYF.

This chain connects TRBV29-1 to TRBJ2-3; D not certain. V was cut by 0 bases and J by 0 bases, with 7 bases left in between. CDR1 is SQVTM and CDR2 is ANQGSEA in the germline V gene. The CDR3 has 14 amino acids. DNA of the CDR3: TGCAGCGTTGAAGACGGTAAAAGCACAGATACGCAGTATTTT. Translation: CSVEDGKSTDTQYF.

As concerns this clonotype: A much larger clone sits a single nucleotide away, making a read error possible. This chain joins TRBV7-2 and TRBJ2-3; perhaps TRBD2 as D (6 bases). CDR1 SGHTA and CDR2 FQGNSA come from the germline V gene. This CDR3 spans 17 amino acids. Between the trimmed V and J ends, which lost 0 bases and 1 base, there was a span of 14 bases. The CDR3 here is CASSLAHLGSGTDTQYF. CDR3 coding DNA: TGTGCCAGCAGCTTAGCTCATCTCGGGAGCGGCACAGATACGCAGTATTTT.

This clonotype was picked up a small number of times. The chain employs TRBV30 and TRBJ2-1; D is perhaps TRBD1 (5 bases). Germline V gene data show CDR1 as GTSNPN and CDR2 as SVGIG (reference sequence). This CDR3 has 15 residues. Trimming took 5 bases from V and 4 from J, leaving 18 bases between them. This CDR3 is CAWDKGITGYNEQFF. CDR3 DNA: TGTGCCTGGGATAAGGGAATAACAGGATACAATGAGCAGTTCTTC.

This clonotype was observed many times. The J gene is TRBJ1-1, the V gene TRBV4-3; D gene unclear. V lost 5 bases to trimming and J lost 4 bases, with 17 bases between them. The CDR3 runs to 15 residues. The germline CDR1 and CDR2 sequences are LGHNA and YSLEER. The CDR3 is CASSYSRDAGTEAFF. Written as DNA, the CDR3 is TGCGCCAGCAGCTACTCCCGTGACGCCGGCACTGAAGCTTTCTTT.